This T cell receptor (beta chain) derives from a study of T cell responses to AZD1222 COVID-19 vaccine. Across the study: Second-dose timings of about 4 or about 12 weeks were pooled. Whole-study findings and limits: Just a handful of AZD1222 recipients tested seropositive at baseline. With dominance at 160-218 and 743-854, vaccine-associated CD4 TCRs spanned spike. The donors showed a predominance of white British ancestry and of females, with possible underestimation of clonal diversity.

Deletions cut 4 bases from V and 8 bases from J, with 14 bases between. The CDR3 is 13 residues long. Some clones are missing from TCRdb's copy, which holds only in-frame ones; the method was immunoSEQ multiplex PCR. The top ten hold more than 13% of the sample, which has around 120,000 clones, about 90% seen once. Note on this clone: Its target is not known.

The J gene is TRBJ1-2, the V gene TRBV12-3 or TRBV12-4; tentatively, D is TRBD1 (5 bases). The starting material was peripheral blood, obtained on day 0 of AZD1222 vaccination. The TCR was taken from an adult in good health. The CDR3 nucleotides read TGTGCCAGCAGTTCTGGGACTCTAGGGGGCTACACCTTC. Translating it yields CASSSGTLGGYTF.